This T cell receptor (beta chain) originates from a study of T cell repertoires in cytomegalovirus infection. As for the study in general: Matching HLA type, along with CMV infection, was indicated by public TCR beta signatures. Study outcomes and limitations: Carriers of CMV and the relevant HLA type were discriminated by public TCR beta frequency. What dominated the ex vivo response were HLA-C-restricted CMV-specific TCR beta clonotypes.

This clonotype was seen a handful of times. Its target is unknown. Trimming removed 0 bases at V and 14 bases at J, with 16 bases between. This CDR3 is built from 14 residues. The germline CDR1 and CDR2 sequences are MGHRA and YSYEKL. MiXCR, run by TCRdb on the reads, gives a single entry per CDR3 protein. The sample holds roughly 990,000 distinct CDR3 sequences, 31% seen once. The input for sequencing was cultured CD8+ T cells from PBMCs, taken from culture after CMV antigen stimulation. This TCR was sampled from a human donor in good health (CMV status not recorded). Some clones in this sample may be carry-over from other donors' samples. The V call is TRBV4-1, the J call TRBJ1-4, with D perhaps matching TRBD1 (5 bases). The CDR3 sequence is CASSQDRGRGDLFF. Here the CDR3 DNA reads TGCGCCAGCAGCCAAGATAGAGGCCGGGGGGATCTGTTTTTT.